The sequence of this TCR beta chain was determined in a study of tumor-infiltrating lymphocytes in primary liver carcinoma. Study-wide background: Tumors were staged T1-T3 N0M0 and measured about 4 to 11 cm across.

The CDR3 loop spans 17 amino acids. The germline V gene has CDR1 SGHRS and CDR2 YFSETQ. Without any cell sorting, roughly 20-33 mg of bulk tissue yielded co-extracted RNA and DNA. Total RNA amounting to roughly 480 ng was the source from which TCR beta cDNA was made with a constant-region primer. Employing slightly modified ARM-PCR, three nested multiplex PCR rounds were run, and these gave rise to the TCR beta libraries. TRBV1-TRBV30 forward and Cbeta reverse primers drove the first two roughly 11-cycle rounds. TCRdb fed the multiplex PCR reads into MiXCR, producing one record per CDR3 protein. The sample consists of roughly 100,000 distinct CDR3 sequences, approximately 68% of them appearing once. Concerning this clonotype: A read error may produce the germline difference seen at one junction end.

The sample was liver tumor tissue from sampling region 5. The subset was: tumor region T5, tumor centre. The V and J genes are TRBV5-1 and TRBJ2-3, with 10 positions matching TRBD2. The TCR originated in a woman aged 60-70 years with primary liver carcinoma and hepatitis B virus infection. CDR3 DNA sequence: TGCGCCAGCAGCTTGGGCGGGACTAGCGTTAGTACAGATATGCAGTATTTT. Its translation is CASSLGGTSVSTDMQYF. Using reference TRBV5-1 and TRBJ2-3 for the parts outside the CDR3, the full variable domain is KAGVTQTPRYLIKTRGQQVTLSCSPISGHRSVSWYQQTPGQGLQFLFEYFSETQRNKGNFPGRFSGRQFSNSRSEMNVSTLELGDSALYLCASSLGGTSVSTDMQYFGPGTRLTVL.